The rows below give T cell receptor beta chains drawn from one sample of a study of cytomegalovirus exposure and HLA in healthy donors. Repertoires were generated with immunoSEQ multiplex PCR, while TCRdb's copy carries only in-frame clones and drops some. The table records under 150,000 clones, roughly 79% of them present only once. Source material: PBMCs. These receptors came from a young man in good health and CMV-seronegative. Each CDR3 is given with its conserved first and last residue. A D gene is named only where the DNA matches it firmly. Clone size is given for some rows only: seen once, a few or many times, or a class if the clone is expanded.

D gene: TRBD1
V gene: TRBV19
clone size: .
J gene: TRBJ1-1
CDR3 DNA: TGTGCCAGTAGTAGCCGGACAGGACTGCCCGAAGCTTTCTTT
CDR3 protein: CASSSRTGLPEAFF

D gene: .
V gene: TRBV2
clone size: .
J gene: TRBJ1-2
CDR3 DNA: TGTGCCAGCAGTGAGGGGCAGGGTCTGCGCGGCTACACCTTC
CDR3 protein: CASSEGQGLRGYTF

D gene: .
V gene: TRBV7-8
clone size: .
J gene: TRBJ1-5
CDR3 DNA: TGTGCCAGCAGCTCTAGCGGTCAGCCCCAGCATTTT
CDR3 protein: CASSSSGQPQHF

D gene: .
V gene: TRBV9
clone size: once
J gene: TRBJ1-1
CDR3 DNA: TGTGCCAGCAGCGCGGGGGGAGGGTTCACTGAAGCTTTCTTT
CDR3 protein: CASSAGGGFTEAFF

D gene: TRBD1
V gene: TRBV14
clone size: .
J gene: TRBJ2-3
CDR3 DNA: TGTGCCAGCAGCCAGAGGACAGGGGGCACAGATACGCAGTATTTT
CDR3 protein: CASSQRTGGTDTQYF

D gene: TRBD1
V gene: TRBV27
clone size: .
J gene: TRBJ1-5
CDR3 DNA: TGTGCCAGCAGTCCGCAGGGGGCCCGTCAGCCCCAGCATTTT
CDR3 protein: CASSPQGARQPQHF

D gene: TRBD1
V gene: TRBV4-2
clone size: .
J gene: TRBJ1-1
CDR3 DNA: TGTGCCAGCAGCCCCCGGACAGGGGGCTTGACTGAAGCTTTCTTT
CDR3 protein: CASSPRTGGLTEAFF

D gene: .
V gene: TRBV9
clone size: .
J gene: TRBJ2-3
CDR3 DNA: TGTGCCAGCAGCACACGCACAGATACGCAGTATTTT
CDR3 protein: CASSTRTDTQYF

D gene: TRBD2
V gene: TRBV9
clone size: .
J gene: TRBJ2-1
CDR3 DNA: TGTGCCAGCAGCGTTCTAGCGGATGAGCAGTTCTTC
CDR3 protein: CASSVLADEQFF

D gene: .
V gene: TRBV6-5
clone size: .
J gene: TRBJ1-2
CDR3 DNA: TGTGCCAGCAGACCGGGCCAGGGGCAAGGCTACACCTTC
CDR3 protein: CASRPGQGQGYTF

D gene: TRBD2
V gene: TRBV4-3
clone size: .
J gene: TRBJ2-3
CDR3 DNA: TGCGCCAGCAGCCAAGGAGGGGGGACTAGCGAGACAGATACGCAGTATTTT
CDR3 protein: CASSQGGGTSETDTQYF

D gene: .
V gene: TRBV14
clone size: .
J gene: TRBJ1-1
CDR3 DNA: TGTGCCAGCAGATCCACCGACAGAATGAACACTGAAGCTTTCTTT
CDR3 protein: CASRSTDRMNTEAFF

D gene: .
V gene: TRBV7-9
clone size: .
J gene: TRBJ2-7
CDR3 DNA: TGTGCCAGCAGCTTAACTCAGGACTCCTACGAGCAGTACTTC
CDR3 protein: CASSLTQDSYEQYF

D gene: .
V gene: TRBV6-6
clone size: .
J gene: TRBJ1-1
CDR3 DNA: TGTGCCAGCAGTTACCCCCCGGGGACACACACTGAAGCTTTCTTT
CDR3 protein: CASSYPPGTHTEAFF

D gene: .
V gene: TRBV7-3
clone size: .
J gene: TRBJ2-1
CDR3 DNA: TGTGCCAGCAGCCTCAGGACAGCCGAATACAATGAGCAGTTCTTC
CDR3 protein: CASSLRTAEYNEQFF

D gene: .
V gene: TRBV5-1
clone size: .
J gene: TRBJ1-5
CDR3 DNA: TGCGCCAGCAGCCCCGTCCCGGGGAGCAATCAGCCCCAGCATTTT
CDR3 protein: CASSPVPGSNQPQHF

D gene: TRBD1
V gene: TRBV6-5
clone size: .
J gene: TRBJ2-5
CDR3 DNA: TGTGCCAGCAGTTACCCAGGGACAGGCGGACAGACCCAGTACTTC
CDR3 protein: CASSYPGTGGQTQYF

D gene: .
V gene: TRBV19
clone size: .
J gene: TRBJ2-7
CDR3 DNA: TGTGCCAGTAGTATCGCCACAGGGAGCGAGCAGTACTTC
CDR3 protein: CASSIATGSEQYF

D gene: TRBD1
V gene: TRBV5-4
clone size: .
J gene: TRBJ1-1
CDR3 DNA: TGTGCCAGCAGCGCTGGTCCGACAGGGCGTATGAAGAGCACTGAAGCTTTCTTT
CDR3 protein: CASSAGPTGRMKSTEAFF

D gene: TRBD1
V gene: TRBV6-6
clone size: few
J gene: TRBJ2-7
CDR3 DNA: TGTGCCAGCAGTCCTCGACAGGGGGCGAGGGAGCAGTACTTC
CDR3 protein: CASSPRQGAREQYF

D gene: .
V gene: TRBV30
clone size: .
J gene: TRBJ2-7
CDR3 DNA: TGTGCCTGGAAGGGACAATCCTACGAGCAGTACTTC
CDR3 protein: CAWKGQSYEQYF

D gene: TRBD2
V gene: TRBV7-2
clone size: .
J gene: TRBJ2-7
CDR3 DNA: TGTGCCAGCAGCTTAAGCGGGAGCTCCTACGAGCAGTACTTC
CDR3 protein: CASSLSGSSYEQYF

D gene: .
V gene: TRBV30
clone size: .
J gene: TRBJ1-4
CDR3 DNA: TGTGCCTGGAGTGTACTTGGGGCCGGCCTTAATGAAAAACTGTTTTTT
CDR3 protein: CAWSVLGAGLNEKLFF

D gene: TRBD2
V gene: TRBV5-1
clone size: .
J gene: TRBJ2-3
CDR3 DNA: TGCGCCAGCAGCCCCGGACAAGGGAGGGTCACAGATACGCAGTATTTT
CDR3 protein: CASSPGQGRVTDTQYF

D gene: .
V gene: TRBV19
clone size: .
J gene: TRBJ1-6
CDR3 DNA: TGTGCCAGTAGTCCACAGGACCTGGGGAATTCACCCCTCCACTTT
CDR3 protein: CASSPQDLGNSPLHF

D gene: .
V gene: TRBV19
clone size: .
J gene: TRBJ1-5
CDR3 DNA: TGTGCCAGTAGTTTTCGGCTGGGGCAGGGGAAGGATCAGCCCCAGCATTTT
CDR3 protein: CASSFRLGQGKDQPQHF

D gene: .
V gene: TRBV5-4
clone size: .
J gene: TRBJ1-4
CDR3 DNA: TGTGCCAGCAGCGGGGGGTTGTCTAATGAAAAACTGTTTTTT
CDR3 protein: CASSGGLSNEKLFF

D gene: .
V gene: TRBV5-5
clone size: .
J gene: TRBJ2-7
CDR3 DNA: TGTGCCAGCAGCCCTCCAGGGTTAGACGAGCAGTACTTC
CDR3 protein: CASSPPGLDEQYF